The 29 T cell receptor beta chains presented below share a single source sample, sequenced in a study of T cell responses to AZD1222 COVID-19 vaccine. Repertoires were generated with immunoSEQ multiplex PCR, while TCRdb's copy carries only in-frame clones and drops some. The data show some 150,000 clones, over 85% seen once. This material consisted of peripheral blood, taken on day 0 of AZD1222 vaccination. Source of these receptors: an adult in good health.

The rearrangement joins TRBV12-3 or TRBV12-4 to TRBJ2-3; 7 nucleotides line up with TRBD2. The length of the CDR3 is 12 residues. The junction had 6 bases not matched to a gene; V was cut back by 8 bases and J by 7 bases. The CDR3 nucleotides read TGTGCCAGCGGGAGGGCCCAAAATACGCAGTATTTT. Its protein product is CASGRAQNTQYF.

The chain employs TRBV5-6 and TRBJ1-4, with 8 bases lining up with TRBD1. Germline V gene sequence: CDR1 SGHDT, CDR2 YYEEEE. Losses at the gene ends were 0 bases for V and 3 bases for J; bases not matched to a gene: 4. The CDR3 has 16 residues. The CDR3 loop is CASSLGTGGSNEKLFF. As DNA, the CDR3 is TGTGCCAGCAGCTTGGGAACAGGGGGTTCTAATGAAAAACTGTTTTTT.

V gene TRBV3-1 (or the pseudogene TRBV3-2) combines with J gene TRBJ2-7, with 9 bases matching TRBD1. The CDR3 is 15 residues long. V gave up 1 base and J gave up 1 base; unmatched junction bases: 2. The germline gives CDR1 LGHDT, CDR2 YNNKEL (reference sequence). The DNA for the CDR3 is TGTGCCAGCAGCCAAGGAGGACAGGGGTCCTACGAGCAGTACTTC. It translates to CASSQGGQGSYEQYF.

The chain uses TRBV6-5 and TRBJ1-4, with D uncertain. Germline V CDR1 and CDR2: MNHEY, SVGAGI. Trimming shortened V by 5 bases and J by 4 bases, and 11 bases separated the two germline ends. The CDR3 spans 14 residues. The CDR3 DNA follows: TGTGCCAGCAGTCCCCGGGCCATTAATGAAAAACTGTTTTTT. Encoded protein: CASSPRAINEKLFF.

This chain connects TRBV10-3 to TRBJ2-7; a weak D match, TRBD2 (6 bases). Germline values: CDR1 ENHRY, CDR2 SYGVKD. Trimming shortened V by 10 bases and J by 6 bases, and 13 bases separated the two germline ends. The CDR3 length is 11 residues. CDR3 sequence reads: CATSSDREQYF. CDR3 sequence (DNA): TGTGCCACCTCTAGCGACCGCGAGCAGTACTTC.

The CDR3 region is CASSHQGPRTDTQYF. The CDR3 nucleotides read TGTGCCAGCAGTCATCAGGGCCCCCGCACAGATACGCAGTATTTT. The chain carries TRBV28 and TRBJ2-3, with a weak D call TRBD1 (5 bases). CDR1 is MDHEN, CDR2 SYDVKM, per germline. The germline V and J ends were trimmed by 5 bases and 1 base, with 13 bases remaining between them. This CDR3 is 15 amino acids long. The whole variable domain, remainder taken from reference TRBV28 and TRBJ2-3, is DVKVTQSSRYLVKRTGEKVFLECVQDMDHENMFWYRQDPGLGLRLIYFSYDVKMKEKGDIPEGYSVSREKKERFSLILESASTNQTSMYLCASSHQGPRTDTQYFGPGTRLTVL.

The table lists this clone with a count of one. The chain has TRBV7-9 and TRBJ1-4; D remains ambiguous. V shed 1 base and J shed 10 bases, with 13 bases lying between them. This CDR3 is 14 amino acids long. The germline V gene encodes CDR1 SEHNR and CDR2 FQNEAQ (reference sequence). CDR3 in DNA: TGTGCCAGCAGCTTAGAAGCAGGAGGAGGAAAACTGTTTTTT. It translates to CASSLEAGGGKLFF.

The chain couples TRBV2 to TRBJ2-1; a possible D gene is TRBD2 (5 bases). V was cut by 8 bases and J by 5 bases, with 22 bases left in between. This CDR3 has 16 residues. Germline V gene data show CDR1 as SNHLY and CDR2 as FYNNEI. The CDR3: CASPPAGAGVHNEQFF. The CDR3, as DNA: TGTGCCAGCCCACCTGCCGGCGCCGGGGTTCACAATGAGCAGTTCTTC.

This clone was seen just once. V usage is TRBV28 and J usage is TRBJ1-2; no clear D gene. Between the trimmed V and J ends, which lost 8 bases and 6 bases, there was a span of 13 bases. The CDR3 covers 12 residues. CDR1 is MDHEN and CDR2 is SYDVKM in the germline V gene. The CDR3 region has the DNA TGTGCCAGCTCAACCATGTCCAATGGCTACACCTTC. Its protein is CASSTMSNGYTF.

The chain is built from TRBV9 and TRBJ1-1, with TRBD1 as a possible D gene (5 bases). The CDR3 is 14 amino acids. The V gene's germline CDR1 is SGDLS and CDR2 YYNGEE. V was cut by 1 base and J by 0 bases, with 7 bases left in between. The CDR3, as DNA: TGTGCCAGCAGCGTACCAGGGATGAACACTGAAGCTTTCTTT. Translating it yields CASSVPGMNTEAFF.

This chain uses TRBV6-2 or TRBV6-3 with TRBJ2-3; D call uncertain. V lost 2 bases to trimming and J lost 3 bases, with 3 bases between them. The CDR3 is 12 residues long. CDR1 and CDR2 (germline): MNHEY, SVGEGT. The CDR3 sequence: CASSYPTDTQYF. CDR3 DNA: TGTGCCAGCAGTTACCCAACAGATACGCAGTATTTT.

The chain links TRBV7-2 to TRBJ2-7, with D possibly matching TRBD2 (6 bases). V was shortened by 7 bases and J by 3 bases, with 13 bases between the two germline ends. Germline-derived CDR1 and CDR2 are SGHTA and FQGNSA. This CDR3 region has 13 residues. In DNA, the CDR3 is TGTGCCAGCAAGGACGGGAGTAGCTACGAGCAGTACTTC. Its translation: CASKDGSSYEQYF.

This chain links TRBV19 with TRBJ1-5; D ambiguous. V gave up 1 base and J gave up 2 bases, with 3 bases separating them. Germline CDR1 reads LNHDA; CDR2 reads SQIVND (reference sequence). The CDR3 is 13 residues long. The CDR3 DNA reads TGTGCCAGTAGTATAGGCGGCAATCAGCCCCAGCATTTT. This gives the protein CASSIGGNQPQHF.

This clone has just one count. The gene calls are TRBV20-1 and TRBJ2-7; 11 nucleotides align to TRBD2. Losses at the gene ends were 3 bases for V and 3 bases for J; bases not matched to a gene: 1. The CDR3 totals 13 residues. The germline V gene has CDR1 DFQATT and CDR2 SNEGSKA (reference sequence). CDR3 protein: CSASGTSGYEQYF. CDR3 nucleotides: TGCAGTGCTAGTGGGACTAGCGGCTACGAGCAGTACTTC.

This clone has just one count. This chain connects TRBV27 to TRBJ1-5; tentatively, D is TRBD1 (6 bases). The CDR3 length is 16 residues. V lost 1 base, J lost 2 bases, and 12 bases lay in between. Per germline, CDR1 MNHEY and CDR2 SMNVEV (reference sequence). The CDR3 spells CASSLWGRGGNQPQHF. The CDR3 DNA sequence: TGTGCCAGCAGTTTATGGGGCAGGGGTGGCAATCAGCCCCAGCATTTT.

This chain connects TRBV2 to TRBJ1-5; 8 bases fit TRBD1. Germline V gene lookup returns CDR1 SNHLY and CDR2 FYNNEI. The ends lost 4 bases at V and 2 bases at J; junction bases unmatched: 4. This CDR3 spans 15 amino acids. CDR3: CASSVETGGNQPQHF. In DNA form, the CDR3 reads TGTGCCAGCAGTGTGGAGACAGGGGGCAATCAGCCCCAGCATTTT.

This rearrangement joins TRBV27 to TRBJ2-7; 9 bases match TRBD1. CDR3 length: 15 amino acids. Germline trimming cut 5 bases from V and 0 bases from J; bases unmatched to any gene: 5. Germline CDR1 reads MNHEY; CDR2 reads SMNVEV (reference sequence). In DNA, the CDR3 is TGTGCCAGCAGTATGACAGGGGGTAGCTCCTACGAGCAGTACTTC. It is translated as CASSMTGGSSYEQYF.

This clone has a single count. The CDR3 DNA reads TGCGCCAGCAGCCAAGGTATCTTGCGGGAGACCCAGTACTTC. Translated: CASSQGILRETQYF. The chain carries TRBV4-1 and TRBJ2-5, with D uncertain. The germline V and J ends were trimmed by 1 base and 5 bases, with 11 bases remaining between them. CDR3 length equals 14 residues. The germline V gene has CDR1 MGHRA and CDR2 YSYEKL.

The chain couples TRBV7-9 to TRBJ1-3; 10 nucleotides line up with TRBD1. J was trimmed by 4 bases and V by 6 bases; bases with no gene match: 12. This CDR3 is built from 17 residues. Looked up from germline, CDR1 is SEHNR and CDR2 is FQNEAQ (reference sequence). The chain's CDR3 is CASSSIAGQGRGNTIYF. The CDR3 DNA follows: TGTGCCAGCAGTTCAATAGCGGGACAGGGGAGAGGAAACACCATATATTTT.

The V gene is TRBV18, the J gene TRBJ1-1, with 7 bases aligning to TRBD1. CDR3 length: 13 residues. Germline V gene lookup returns CDR1 KGHSH and CDR2 LQKENI. Trimming at V came to 5 bases and at J to 5 bases, leaving 5 bases not matched to a gene. CDR3 region: CASSIDRDTEAFF. CDR3 nucleotides: TGTGCCAGCTCAATCGACAGGGATACTGAAGCTTTCTTT.

Here the CDR3 DNA reads TGTGCCAGCAGGGGGACAGGGGGAGACGAGCAGTACTTC. Encoded protein: CASRGTGGDEQYF. The rearrangement joins TRBV5-5 to TRBJ2-7, with 11 bases identical to TRBD1. V dropped 5 bases and J dropped 5; count of bases not matched to a gene: 3. Germline CDR1 SGHKS, CDR2 YYEKEE (reference sequence). The CDR3 loop spans 13 amino acids.

The V gene is TRBV5-1, the J gene TRBJ1-4; D is ambiguous. V was shortened by 0 bases and J by 7 bases, with 10 bases between the two germline ends. Per the germline V gene, CDR1 is SGHRS and CDR2 is YFSETQ. The CDR3 has 14 residues. In nucleotides, the CDR3 is TGCGCCAGCAGCTTGGGACCCTCCCCTGAAAAACTGTTTTTT. Translated: CASSLGPSPEKLFF.

The V and J genes are TRBV6-5 and TRBJ2-7; D remains unclear. The V and J ends lost 4 bases and 3 bases respectively, with 1 base between them. The CDR3 is 10 residues long. Germline assignment: CDR1 MNHEY and CDR2 SVGAGI. The CDR3 bases are TGTGCCAGCAGTTTCTACGAGCAGTACTTC. It codes for CASSFYEQYF.

The DNA for the CDR3 is TGTGCCAGCTCACCTACAGGGGGCATCGAGACCCAGTACTTC. Its protein product is CASSPTGGIETQYF. The V gene is TRBV18, the J gene TRBJ2-5; 9 bases are a match to TRBD1. V shed 3 bases, J shed 5 bases, and the junction held 4 bases outside the gene matches. Germline V gives CDR1 KGHSH, CDR2 LQKENI. CDR3 length: 14 residues. The variable domain in full, completed from reference TRBV18 and TRBJ2-5, reads NAGVMQNPRHLVRRRGQEARLRCSPMKGHSHVYWYRQLPEEGLKFMVYLQKENIIDESGMPKERFSAEFPKEGPSILRIQQVVRGDSAAYFCASSPTGGIETQYFGPGTRLLVL.

The chain recombines TRBV14 with TRBJ2-5, with D tentatively TRBD2 (5 bases). Germline V lookup: CDR1 SGHDN, CDR2 FVKESK. The CDR3 spans 14 residues. Trimming pared 4 bases from V and 4 bases from J, leaving 13 bases between. The CDR3 nucleotides read TGTGCCAGCAGCCCTGGACCCCGGGGAGAGACCCAGTACTTC. Its translation: CASSPGPRGETQYF. Based on the CDR3 plus reference TRBV14 and TRBJ2-5, the full variable domain is EAGVTQFPSHSVIEKGQTVTLRCDPISGHDNLYWYRRVMGKEIKFLLHFVKESKQDESGMPNNRFLAERTGGTYSTLKVQPAELEDSGVYFCASSPGPRGETQYFGPGTRLLVL.

The chain recombines TRBV11-3 with TRBJ2-1; 8 bases fit TRBD1. CDR3 size: 16 residues. CDR1 and CDR2 from the germline V gene are SGHNT and YENEEA. V shed 4 bases and J 0 bases; nucleotides not matched to a gene: 5. Written as DNA, the CDR3 is TGTGCCAGCAGCTCCAGGACAGGGAGCTCCTACAATGAGCAGTTCTTC. This codes for CASSSRTGSSYNEQFF.

The chain has TRBV28 and TRBJ2-7, with D tentatively TRBD1 (5 bases). V was shortened by 6 bases and J by 3 bases, with 15 bases between the two germline ends. CDR1 is MDHEN and CDR2 is SYDVKM in the germline V gene. The CDR3 runs 14 residues. CDR3 bases: TGTGCCAGCAGGGCCATAAGGGGCGGCTACGAGCAGTACTTC. It translates to CASRAIRGGYEQYF.

This sequence joins TRBV11-3 and TRBJ2-1, with D unresolved. Trimming removed 1 base from V and 5 bases from J, with 3 bases in between. CDR1 and CDR2 from the germline V gene are SGHNT and YENEEA. The CDR3 loop spans 12 amino acids. This CDR3 reads CASSLGNNEQFF. CDR3 coding DNA: TGTGCCAGCAGCTTAGGGAACAATGAGCAGTTCTTC.

CDR3 sequence (DNA): TGTGCCAGCAGCGGCCTAGGCACAGATACGCAGTATTTT. Its protein is CASSGLGTDTQYF. The chain couples TRBV2 to TRBJ2-3, with D unclear. This CDR3 region has 13 residues. V was clipped by 6 bases and J by 1 base, with 8 bases between them. Germline V gene lookup returns CDR1 SNHLY and CDR2 FYNNEI.